This T cell receptor (beta chain) was recovered during a study of blood T cells in healthy people across ages. General study points: Among long-lived donors, naive CD4+ cells were more numerous and diversity higher than in aged donors.

A second PCR of about 7 to 11 cycles used a sample-barcoded 5' primer and a J-beta primer mix. TCRdb used MiXCR to reprocess the 5' RACE reads, holding one entry per CDR3 protein. The profile covers fewer than 900,000 distinct CDR3 sequences, with approximately 43% appearing a single time and roughly 20% taken by the ten largest. Extraction of total RNA produced a minimum of 6 micrograms from each sample. This clonotype appeared once. Antigen specificity is unknown. With 4 bases removed from V and 6 bases from J, the gap between germline ends came to 13 bases. The CDR3 covers 13 residues. Germline V gene sequence: CDR1 SQVTM, CDR2 ANQGSEA.

This receptor was obtained from a woman aged 60-75 years in good health. Sequences were obtained from blood. The chain employs TRBV29-1 and TRBJ2-1; D gene uncertain. The CDR3 reads CSVGRLEANEQFF. The CDR3 nucleotides read TGCAGCGTTGGAAGGCTAGAGGCCAATGAGCAGTTCTTC.